This TCR beta chain originates from a study of radiotherapy plus CTLA-4 blockade in lung cancer (dated by TCRdb to the late 2010s). For context, the study as a whole: Among enrolled patients, 18% had an objective response and about 30% reached disease control.

Comment on this clone: Its antigen is currently not known. Per-nucleotide qualities are absent, and no much larger clonotype sits a single base away.

From cysteine to phenylalanine, the CDR3 is 18 amino acids long. CDR3 DNA is the only sequence kept; it has 54 bases, read in frame from the first base. Libraries were constructed by the immunoSEQ multiplex PCR assay. TCRdb mirrors the immuneACCESS table, restricted to in-frame sequences. Some clones are absent from its copies; in checked studies, under half trace to an unresolved V gene, and the reason for the others is unknown. A total of 110,000 or so clones appear in this sample, about 83% of them only once. Around 4.8% of the sample is held by the ten biggest clonotypes. Summary of the overall study and its limitations: The strongest predictors of response were reported to be early dynamic shifts in blood T cell clones along with a rise in serum interferon-beta following radiation. After treatment with radiotherapy and ipilimumab, TCR clones that originated in tumors expanded in peripheral blood.

Focal radiation therapy combined with CTLA-4 blockade (ipilimumab) was tested in patients with chemo-refractory metastatic non-small-cell lung cancer. Sequencing was performed on peripheral blood, taken from a patient treated with radiotherapy plus ipilimumab. This TCR came from a human donor with non-small cell lung cancer who had a partial response to radiotherapy plus ipilimumab. The chain joins TRBV21-1 to TRBJ2-3; TRBD1, the table's D call, was not compared with the DNA. TRBV21-1 is shown as a pseudogene. For the CDR3, the sequence is CASSKGDRESLSTDTQYF. The base sequence is TGTGCCAGCAGCAAAGGGGACAGGGAATCCCTAAGCACAGATACGCAGTATTTT.